The next 10 T cell receptor beta chains were all read from a single sample in a study of somatic mutations in cytotoxic T cells in rheumatoid arthritis. Some clones are missing from TCRdb's copy, which holds only in-frame ones; the method was immunoSEQ multiplex PCR. Counted here are roughly 18,000 clones, 65% to 80% occurring once; the ten biggest clones make up over 25%. Material: CD8+ T cells sorted from blood. The source of these receptors is an adult with rheumatoid arthritis.

The genes are TRBV7-9 and TRBJ2-3, with D unclear. This CDR3 has 13 residues. In germline, CDR1 is SEHNR, CDR2 FQNEAQ (reference sequence). V lost 4 bases, J lost 5 bases, and 10 bases lay in between. CDR3 bases: TGTGCCAGCAGCTCGATATTCGAAGATACGCAGTATTTT. This translates into CASSSIFEDTQYF. Filled out from reference TRBV7-9 and TRBJ2-3, the complete variable domain reads DTGVSQNPRHKITKRGQNVTFRCDPISEHNRLYWYRQTLGQGPEFLTYFQNEAQLEKSRLLSDRFSAERPKGSFSTLEIQRTEQGDSAMYLCASSSIFEDTQYFGPGTRLTVL.

A few counts support this clone. The J gene is TRBJ2-7, the V gene TRBV16; no clear D gene. Germline V gene data show CDR1 as KGHSY and CDR2 as FQNENV. This CDR3 is built from 14 residues. Trimming took 0 bases from V and 5 from J, leaving 11 bases between them. The CDR3 loop is CASSQSKGTDEQYF. DNA of the CDR3: TGTGCCAGCAGCCAATCGAAGGGAACGGACGAGCAGTACTTC. The full variable domain, in which reference TRBV16 and TRBJ2-7 provide the parts outside the CDR3, is GEEVAQTPKHLVRGEGQKAKLYCAPIKGHSYVFWYQQVLKNEFKFLISFQNENVFDETGMPKERFSAKCLPNSPCSLEIQATKLEDSAVYFCASSQSKGTDEQYFGPGTRLTVT.

V usage is TRBV15 and J usage is TRBJ2-3; D may be TRBD2 (6 bases). V lost 4 bases and J 3 bases, leaving 14 bases between the germline ends. This CDR3 is 15 amino acids long. The germline gives CDR1 LNHNV, CDR2 YYDKDF (reference sequence). For the CDR3, the DNA is TGTGCCACCAGCATGGCGGCAGGGAGGACAGATACGCAGTATTTT. Encoded protein: CATSMAAGRTDTQYF.

The genes are TRBV7-9 and TRBJ2-3; D is unclear. From germline, CDR1 is SEHNR and CDR2 FQNEAQ (reference sequence). This CDR3 spans 14 amino acids. With 5 bases removed from V and 4 bases from J, the gap between germline ends came to 13 bases. The CDR3 reads CASSGPTGADTQYF. CDR3 nucleotides: TGTGCCAGCAGCGGCCCGACGGGTGCAGATACGCAGTATTTT.

This clone was recorded only once. The gene calls are TRBV28 and TRBJ1-1; TRBD1 aligns across 9 bases. The V gene's germline CDR1 is MDHEN and CDR2 SYDVKM. This CDR3 has 15 amino acids. V lost 5 bases and J lost 5; bases outside the gene matches: 9. CDR3 bases: TGTGCCAGCAGTCTGCCCCGGGACAGGGTGACTGAAGCTTTCTTT. Protein product: CASSLPRDRVTEAFF. The full variable domain, its missing parts supplied by reference TRBV28 and TRBJ1-1, is DVKVTQSSRYLVKRTGEKVFLECVQDMDHENMFWYRQDPGLGLRLIYFSYDVKMKEKGDIPEGYSVSREKKERFSLILESASTNQTSMYLCASSLPRDRVTEAFFGQGTRLTVV.

V and J are TRBV6-1 and TRBJ1-2, with D perhaps matching TRBD1 (5 bases). Trimming cost V 4 bases and J 2 bases, with 8 bases left between them. Per the germline V gene, CDR1 is MNHNS and CDR2 is SASEGT. The CDR3 runs to 13 residues. The CDR3 protein is CASSGTGNYGYTF. The CDR3 nucleotides read TGTGCCAGCAGTGGAACAGGCAACTATGGCTACACCTTC.

For the CDR3, the DNA is TGTGCCAGTAGCTGGCTAGCGGATGACTACAATGAGCAGTTCTTC. This encodes CASSWLADDYNEQFF. The chain joins TRBV19 to TRBJ2-1; 7 bases are shared with TRBD2. The germline gives CDR1 LNHDA, CDR2 SQIVND (reference sequence). Trimming at V came to 6 bases and at J to 3 bases, leaving 8 bases not matched to a gene. The CDR3 loop spans 15 amino acids.

Comments on this clone: The sample carries other DNA sequences with the same CDR3. The chain carries TRBV6-5 and TRBJ1-1; no definite D call. Trimming removed 6 bases from V and 4 bases from J, with 6 bases in between. CDR3 size: 11 residues. The germline V gene encodes CDR1 MNHEY and CDR2 SVGAGI. The CDR3 nucleotides are TGTGCCAGCAGAACGGGCACTGAAGCTTTCTTT. Protein: CASRTGTEAFF.

V and J are TRBV6-5 and TRBJ2-1; possible D gene TRBD2, 6 bases. CDR1 MNHEY and CDR2 SVGAGI come from the germline V gene. The V gene lost 0 bases and the J gene lost 5 bases, with 8 bases spanning the gap. The CDR3 consists of 14 residues. DNA for the CDR3: TGTGCCAGCAGTTACTCAGCGGGTAACAATGAGCAGTTCTTC. Translating it yields CASSYSAGNNEQFF.

This clone is a singleton in its sample. Here the CDR3 reads CASSLGDSSTGELFF. DNA of the CDR3: TGTGCCAGCAGCTTGGGGGACAGCAGCACCGGGGAGCTGTTTTTT. V usage is TRBV5-6 and J usage is TRBJ2-2; 7 nucleotides agree with TRBD1. V lost 0 bases and J lost 4; bases outside the gene matches: 3. The CDR3 extends over 15 amino acids. Germline lookup yields CDR1 SGHDT and CDR2 YYEEEE.